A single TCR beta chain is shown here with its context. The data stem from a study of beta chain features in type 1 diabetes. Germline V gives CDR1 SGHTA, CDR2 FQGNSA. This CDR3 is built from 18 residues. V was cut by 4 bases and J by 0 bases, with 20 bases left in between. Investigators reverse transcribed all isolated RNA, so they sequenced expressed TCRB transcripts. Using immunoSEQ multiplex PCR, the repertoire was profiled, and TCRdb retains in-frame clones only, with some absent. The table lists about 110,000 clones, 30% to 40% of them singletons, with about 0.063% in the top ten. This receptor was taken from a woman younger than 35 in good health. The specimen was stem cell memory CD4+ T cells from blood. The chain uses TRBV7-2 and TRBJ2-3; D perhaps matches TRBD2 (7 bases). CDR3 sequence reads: CASSSGVSSGASTDTQYF. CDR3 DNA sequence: TGTGCCAGCAGCTCAGGGGTTTCTAGCGGCGCTAGCACAGATACGCAGTATTTT.